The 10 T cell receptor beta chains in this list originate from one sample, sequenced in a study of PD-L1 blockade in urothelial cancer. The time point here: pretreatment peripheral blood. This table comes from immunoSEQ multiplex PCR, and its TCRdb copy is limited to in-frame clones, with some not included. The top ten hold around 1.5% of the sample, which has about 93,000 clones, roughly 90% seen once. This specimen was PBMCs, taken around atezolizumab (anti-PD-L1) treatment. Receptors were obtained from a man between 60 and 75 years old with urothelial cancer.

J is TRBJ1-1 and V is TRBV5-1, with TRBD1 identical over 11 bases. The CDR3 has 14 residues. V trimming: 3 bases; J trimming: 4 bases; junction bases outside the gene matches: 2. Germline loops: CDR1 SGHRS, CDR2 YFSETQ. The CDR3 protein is CASSSGTGGTEAFF. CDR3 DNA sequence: TGCGCCAGCAGCTCCGGGACAGGGGGCACTGAAGCTTTCTTT.

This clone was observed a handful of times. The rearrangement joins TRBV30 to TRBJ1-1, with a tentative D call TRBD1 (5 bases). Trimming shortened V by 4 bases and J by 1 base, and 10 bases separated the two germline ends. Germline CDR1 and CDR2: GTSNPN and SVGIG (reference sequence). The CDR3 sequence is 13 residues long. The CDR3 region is CAWTGFTNTEAFF. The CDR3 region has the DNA TGTGCCTGGACAGGGTTTACGAACACTGAAGCTTTCTTT.

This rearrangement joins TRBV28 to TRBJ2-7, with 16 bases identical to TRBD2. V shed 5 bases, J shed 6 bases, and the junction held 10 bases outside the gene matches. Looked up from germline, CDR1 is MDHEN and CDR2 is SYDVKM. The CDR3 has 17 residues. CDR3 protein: CASSPWGLAGGLAEQYF. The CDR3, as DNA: TGTGCCAGCAGTCCCTGGGGACTAGCGGGGGGGTTGGCCGAGCAGTACTTC. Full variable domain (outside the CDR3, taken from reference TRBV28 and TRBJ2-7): DVKVTQSSRYLVKRTGEKVFLECVQDMDHENMFWYRQDPGLGLRLIYFSYDVKMKEKGDIPEGYSVSREKKERFSLILESASTNQTSMYLCASSPWGLAGGLAEQYFGPGTRLTVT.

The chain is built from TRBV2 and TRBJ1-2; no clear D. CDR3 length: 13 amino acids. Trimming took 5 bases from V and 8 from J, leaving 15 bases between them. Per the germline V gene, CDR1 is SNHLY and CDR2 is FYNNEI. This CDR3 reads CASSSRTPGGYTF. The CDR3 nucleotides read TGTGCCAGCAGTAGTCGGACTCCTGGGGGCTACACCTTC.

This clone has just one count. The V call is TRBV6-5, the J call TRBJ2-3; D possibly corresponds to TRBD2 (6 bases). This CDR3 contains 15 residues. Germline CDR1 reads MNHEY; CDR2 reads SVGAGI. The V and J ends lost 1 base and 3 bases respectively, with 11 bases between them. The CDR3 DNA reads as TGTGCCAGCAGTTACTTAGGTAGCGGTACAGATACGCAGTATTTT. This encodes CASSYLGSGTDTQYF.

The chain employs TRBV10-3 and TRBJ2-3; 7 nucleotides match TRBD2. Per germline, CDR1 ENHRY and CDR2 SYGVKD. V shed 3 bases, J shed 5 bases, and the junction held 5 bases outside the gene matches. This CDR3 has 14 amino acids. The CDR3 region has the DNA TGTGCCATCAGTGATGGTGGGGGGGAAGATACGCAGTATTTT. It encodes CAISDGGGEDTQYF.

The CDR3 sequence: CASSVDQGAAEQYF. The CDR3 DNA sequence: TGTGCCAGCAGCGTAGATCAGGGGGCGGCCGAGCAGTACTTC. The chain joins TRBV9 to TRBJ2-7; 8 nucleotides match TRBD1. Germline assignment: CDR1 SGDLS and CDR2 YYNGEE. V gave up 0 bases and J gave up 6 bases; unmatched junction bases: 5. The CDR3 runs 14 residues.

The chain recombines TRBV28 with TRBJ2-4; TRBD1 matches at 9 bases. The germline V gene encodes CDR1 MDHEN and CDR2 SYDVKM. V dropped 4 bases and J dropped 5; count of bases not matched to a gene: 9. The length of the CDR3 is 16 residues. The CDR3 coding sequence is TGTGCCAGCAGTTCCGCGACAGGGGGGGATGAAAACATTCAGTACTTC. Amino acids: CASSSATGGDENIQYF.

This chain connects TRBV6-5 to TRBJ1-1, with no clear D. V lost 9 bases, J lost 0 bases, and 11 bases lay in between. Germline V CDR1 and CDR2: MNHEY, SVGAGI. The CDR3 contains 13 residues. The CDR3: CASRSPLNTEAFF. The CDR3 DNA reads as TGTGCCAGTCGGTCACCTTTGAACACTGAAGCTTTCTTT.

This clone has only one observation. DNA of the CDR3: TGTGCCAGCAGCTGGGGCCGGGACTCCCTTTTAGTCGAGCAGTACTTC. It translates to CASSWGRDSLLVEQYF. The chain has TRBV6-4 and TRBJ2-7; a weak D match, TRBD2 (6 bases). From germline, CDR1 is MRHNA and CDR2 SNTAGT. The CDR3 has 16 residues. The V and J ends lost 6 bases and 6 bases respectively, with 24 bases between them.